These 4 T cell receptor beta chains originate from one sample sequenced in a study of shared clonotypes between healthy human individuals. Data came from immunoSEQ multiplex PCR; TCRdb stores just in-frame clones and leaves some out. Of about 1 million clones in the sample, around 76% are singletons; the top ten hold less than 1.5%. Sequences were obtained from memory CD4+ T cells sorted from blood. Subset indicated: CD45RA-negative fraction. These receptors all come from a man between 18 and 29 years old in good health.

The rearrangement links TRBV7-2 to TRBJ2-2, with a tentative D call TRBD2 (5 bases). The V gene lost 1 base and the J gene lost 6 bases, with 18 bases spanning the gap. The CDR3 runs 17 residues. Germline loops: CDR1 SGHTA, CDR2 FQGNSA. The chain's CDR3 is CASSLERFDPNAGELFF. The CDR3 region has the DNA TGTGCCAGCAGCTTAGAGCGGTTCGACCCTAACGCCGGGGAGCTGTTTTTT.

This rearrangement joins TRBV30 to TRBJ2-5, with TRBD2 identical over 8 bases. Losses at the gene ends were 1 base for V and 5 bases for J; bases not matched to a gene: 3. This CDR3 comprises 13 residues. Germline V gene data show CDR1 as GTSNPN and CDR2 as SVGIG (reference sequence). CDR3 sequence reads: CAWSAGGLETQYF. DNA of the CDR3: TGTGCCTGGAGTGCGGGGGGGCTGGAGACCCAGTACTTC.

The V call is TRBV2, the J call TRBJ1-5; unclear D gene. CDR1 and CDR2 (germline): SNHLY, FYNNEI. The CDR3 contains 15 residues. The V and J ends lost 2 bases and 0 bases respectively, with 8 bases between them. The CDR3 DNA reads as TGTGCCAGCAGTGAATATGGATATAGCAATCAGCCCCAGCATTTT. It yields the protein CASSEYGYSNQPQHF.

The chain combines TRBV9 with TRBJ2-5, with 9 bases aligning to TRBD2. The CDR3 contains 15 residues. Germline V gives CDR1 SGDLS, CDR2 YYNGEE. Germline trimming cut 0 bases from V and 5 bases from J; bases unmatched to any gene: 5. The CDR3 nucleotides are TGTGCCAGCAGCGTAGGTCTTAGCGGGAGTGAGACCCAGTACTTC. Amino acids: CASSVGLSGSETQYF.